The rows below give T cell receptor beta chains drawn from one sample of a study of T-cell memory formation after mild COVID-19. TCRdb re-called the 5' RACE reads through MiXCR, storing one row per CDR3 protein. The sample yields about 270,000 distinct CDR3 sequences, 15% to 20% seen once. The sample comprised PBMCs or a T cell subset sorted from them (not recorded which). Receptor source: a man younger than 35 who had mild COVID-19 (a few samples of this study predate the infection). Cell type and time point are not known. The CDR3 runs from the conserved cysteine through the conserved F or W. A D gene is named only where the DNA matches it firmly. The size entry is marked missing in some rows and otherwise reads once, few, many or a size class.

14,TRBJ1-1,few,TRBV6-1,TRBD1,TGTGCCAGCAGAGACAGGGGGGAGGAAGCTGAAGCTTTCTTT,CASRDRGEEAEAFF
14,TRBJ1-1,few,TRBV7-2,-,TGTGCCAGCAGCTCGATGTCAGGGGACACTGAAGCTTTCTTT,CASSSMSGDTEAFF
13,TRBJ2-3,few,TRBV5-5,-,TGTGCCAGCTTCCTTCGAGACCCACATACGCAGTATTTT,CASFLRDPHTQYF
13,TRBJ2-7,-,TRBV12-3/TRBV12-4,-,TGTGCCAGCAGGTTACAGGGTCTGGGAGAGCAGTACTTC,CASRLQGLGEQYF
15,TRBJ1-5,once,TRBV6-6,TRBD1,TGTGCCAGCAGCACGGGACAGGCTTCGTATCAGCCCCAGCATTTT,CASSTGQASYQPQHF
15,TRBJ1-1,many,TRBV9,-,TGTGCCAGCAGCGTAGTCGACTACATGAACACTGAAGCTTTCTTT,CASSVVDYMNTEAFF
12,TRBJ2-5,few,TRBV29-1,-,TGCAGCGTGGCCACCCCCGGGGAGACCCAGTACTTC,CSVATPGETQYF
13,TRBJ1-1,few,TRBV11-2,-,TGTGCCAGCAGCTTAGATCAGGGGCGCGGCGCTTTCTTT,CASSLDQGRGAFF
13,TRBJ1-2,few,TRBV7-9,-,TGTGCCAGCAGCGAGACGGTAGTTCCTGGCTACACCTTC,CASSETVVPGYTF
13,TRBJ1-1,-,TRBV11-3,-,TGTGCCAGCAGTCGCGACATGAACACTGAAGCTTTCTTT,CASSRDMNTEAFF
13,TRBJ2-7,few,TRBV10-3,TRBD2,TGTGCCATCAGTGGCGGGGGGGCTTACGAGCAGTACTTC,CAISGGGAYEQYF
13,TRBJ1-1,few,TRBV29-1,-,TGCATCTCAACGGGACGGGAGAATTTGGGAGCTTTCTTT,CISTGRENLGAFF
14,TRBJ1-2,-,TRBV5-4,-,TGTGCCAGCAGCCAAAATCGAGGGACCTATGGCTACACCTTC,CASSQNRGTYGYTF
15,TRBJ2-3,many,TRBV2,-,TGTGCCAGCAGTGCTCGGGGGGCAAGTCCAGATACGCAGTATTTT,CASSARGASPDTQYF
16,TRBJ2-2,-,TRBV18,TRBD1,TGTGCCAGCTCACCACCTTCCAGGGGGCGGACCGGGGAGCTGTTTTTT,CASSPPSRGRTGELFF
16,TRBJ2-5,few,TRBV7-6,-,TGTGCCAGCAGCCCCCCAGGGATTGGACCGCCAGAGACCCAGTACTTC,CASSPPGIGPPETQYF
14,TRBJ2-1,-,TRBV7-3,TRBD1,TGTGCCAGCAGCCCTGGCTGGGACAGGGATGAGCAGTTCTTC,CASSPGWDRDEQFF
16,TRBJ1-5,many,TRBV29-1,-,TGCAGCGTTTCTCGCGGGACCGCGAAGGGGGACCAGCCCCAGCATTTT,CSVSRGTAKGDQPQHF
17,TRBJ1-5,many,TRBV20-1,TRBD1,TGCAGTGCTCGGTTTGGTGTTTGGGGACAGGGGGTCCCGCCCCAGCATTTT,CSARFGVWGQGVPPQHF
14,TRBJ2-1,-,TRBV7-2,TRBD1,TGTGCCAGCAGCTGGGACAGGGGTCCCAATGAGCAGTTCTTC,CASSWDRGPNEQFF
16,TRBJ2-2,-,TRBV18,TRBD1,TGTGCCAGCTCATTGACAGGGTTCGCGAACACCGGGGAGCTGTTTTTT,CASSLTGFANTGELFF
16,TRBJ2-1,many,TRBV10-3,-,TGTGCCATCAGTGTGGGTGGCCGCGGAGGGGGCAATGAGCAGTTCTTC,CAISVGGRGGGNEQFF
15,TRBJ2-3,few,TRBV19,TRBD1,TGTGCCAGTAGTATCGGACAGGGGGATGCGGATACGCAGTATTTT,CASSIGQGDADTQYF
13,TRBJ2-1,few,TRBV7-2,-,TGTGCCAGCAGCTTAGACAGGGACGATGAGCAGTTCTTC,CASSLDRDDEQFF
15,TRBJ1-1,few,TRBV5-6,-,TGTGCCAGCAGCCGATACGACAGGTGGGGCACTGAAGCTTTCTTT,CASSRYDRWGTEAFF
15,TRBJ1-2,few,TRBV4-2,TRBD1,TGTGCCAGCAGCCCGGGACAGGGAGTAAACTATGGCTACACCTTC,CASSPGQGVNYGYTF
13,TRBJ1-1,-,TRBV5-1,-,TGCGCCAGCAGCCTCTTTGGGAACACTGAAGCTTTCTTT,CASSLFGNTEAFF
14,TRBJ1-5,few,TRBV15,TRBD1,TGTGCCACCAGCAGGGACAGGGGGTTGCAGCCCCAGCATTTT,CATSRDRGLQPQHF
14,TRBJ1-3,-,TRBV12-3/TRBV12-4,TRBD1,TGTGCCAGCAGGCCGACAGGGTTGGGAAACACCATATATTTT,CASRPTGLGNTIYF
14,TRBJ2-5,few,TRBV28,TRBD1,TGTGCCAGCAGTAGGACAGGGAATCTACAGACCCAGTACTTC,CASSRTGNLQTQYF
14,TRBJ2-3,many,TRBV12-3/TRBV12-4,-,TGTGCCAGCAGTTTAGGCGGCAACACAGATACGCAGTATTTT,CASSLGGNTDTQYF
16,TRBJ2-5,-,TRBV14,TRBD1,TGTGCCAGCAGCCAAGAAGGCAGGGGGTTCTTTGAGACCCAGTACTTC,CASSQEGRGFFETQYF
12,TRBJ1-1,-,TRBV20-1,-,TGCAGTGCTAGGGCAGTGAGGACTGAAGCTTTCTTT,CSARAVRTEAFF
15,TRBJ2-3,few,TRBV7-9,TRBD2,TGTGCCAGCAGGCCGTGGGACTACCCCACAGATACGCAGTATTTT,CASRPWDYPTDTQYF
15,TRBJ2-2,many,TRBV4-3,-,TGCGCCAGCAGCCATGATAACAGGGACACCGGGGAGCTGTTTTTT,CASSHDNRDTGELFF
13,TRBJ2-1,-,TRBV12-3/TRBV12-4,-,TGTGCCAGCAGCCGACTCAACGGGGGAGAGCAGTTCTTC,CASSRLNGGEQFF
15,TRBJ1-5,-,TRBV12-3/TRBV12-4,-,TGTGCCAGCAGTGAACAGCTCGGGGGCAATCAGCCCCAGCATTTT,CASSEQLGGNQPQHF
12,TRBJ2-1,-,TRBV6-4,TRBD2,TGTGCCAGCAGTCTCTGGGGGGGGAAGCAGTTCTTC,CASSLWGGKQFF
15,TRBJ1-2,-,TRBV18,-,TGTGCCAGCTCACCACCAGGGGCGGAAGACTATGGCTACACCTTC,CASSPPGAEDYGYTF
12,TRBJ2-2,-,TRBV20-1,-,TGCAGTGCCCTCCTTAGTTGGGGGGAGCTGTTTTTT,CSALLSWGELFF
15,TRBJ1-2,few,TRBV29-1,-,TGCAGCGTTGGGGCGGACCGGAACGTCGCCTATGGCTACACCTTC,CSVGADRNVAYGYTF
15,TRBJ2-5,few,TRBV3-1,TRBD2,TGTGCCAGCAGCCAGTTTGTGGGACTAGTTGCGACCCAGTACTTC,CASSQFVGLVATQYF
12,TRBJ1-2,few,TRBV11-3,TRBD1,TGTGCCAGCAGCCAAACATCCGGGACAGTCGTCTTC,CASSQTSGTVVF
15,TRBJ1-1,-,TRBV10-3,TRBD1,TGTGCCATCAGGCCTAGGGAGGGGGCGTTCACTGAAGCTTTCTTT,CAIRPREGAFTEAFF
14,TRBJ2-6,few,TRBV7-2,-,TGTGCCAGCGGACGGAACTCTGGGGCCAACGTCCTGACTTTC,CASGRNSGANVLTF
18,TRBJ2-3,once,TRBV5-4,TRBD1,TGTGCCAGCAGCGGGACAGGGGGCGCCGATGCCGACACAGATACGCAGTATTTT,CASSGTGGADADTDTQYF
15,TRBJ1-6,few,TRBV5-1,TRBD1,TGCGCCAGCAGCTTGCGGAGGGACAGAGCTTCACCCCTCCACTTT,CASSLRRDRASPLHF
14,TRBJ2-2,few,TRBV12-3/TRBV12-4,-,TGTGCCAGCAGTTCAGGGATACCCACCGGGGAGCTGTTTTTT,CASSSGIPTGELFF
14,TRBJ1-1,-,TRBV7-8,TRBD1,TGTGCCAGCAGCCGGCAGGGGGGAGGGACTGAAGCTTTCTTT,CASSRQGGGTEAFF
17,TRBJ2-3,-,TRBV7-8,TRBD1,TGTGCCAGCAGCCCTCGGGTGGGGACAGGGCGCACAGATACGCAGTATTTT,CASSPRVGTGRTDTQYF
13,TRBJ1-1,few,TRBV5-1,-,TGCGCCAGCAGCTTGCGGTTTTACACTGAAGCTTTCTTT,CASSLRFYTEAFF
14,TRBJ2-2,few,TRBV6-4,-,TGTGCCAGCAGTGACACCGTAGGCACCGGGGAGCTGTTTTTT,CASSDTVGTGELFF
13,TRBJ1-1,few,TRBV7-2,-,TGTGCCAGCAGCTTAAAAGTGAACACTGAAGCTTTCTTT,CASSLKVNTEAFF
15,TRBJ2-3,few,TRBV5-1,-,TGCGCCAGCAGCTCCGTGGGGGGGCTTGGAGATACGCAGTATTTT,CASSSVGGLGDTQYF
11,TRBJ2-3,-,TRBV29-1,-,TGCAGCGTTGAAGGTGTGGATACGCAGTATTTT,CSVEGVDTQYF
14,TRBJ2-1,few,TRBV29-1,TRBD1,TGCAGCGCGGAGGACAGGGGGCTCTACAATGAGCAGTTCTTC,CSAEDRGLYNEQFF
15,TRBJ1-6,-,TRBV7-9,-,TGTGCCAGCAGCTTTTGGCTGGTCGGTAATTCACCCCTCCACTTT,CASSFWLVGNSPLHF
15,TRBJ1-5,once,TRBV4-1,-,TGCGCCAGCAGCCAAGATCAGGGGAGGAATCAGCCCCAGCATTTT,CASSQDQGRNQPQHF
13,TRBJ1-2,few,TRBV3-1,-,TGTGCCAGCAGCCAAGATTACAGTTATGGCTACACCTTC,CASSQDYSYGYTF